Listed below are T cell receptor beta chains from one sample, sequenced in a study of blood T cell repertoires in COVID-19. Using immunoSEQ multiplex PCR, the repertoire was profiled, and TCRdb retains in-frame clones only, with some absent. The table shows about 140,000 clones, with roughly 85% occurring only once. The material sequenced was peripheral blood. The source of these receptors is a man aged 60 to 69 with acute or convalescent COVID-19. CDR3s include the opening cysteine and the closing phenylalanine or tryptophan. D genes are given only for firm matches. Clone size is not always given. Where it is, it says once, few, many or a class for expanded clones.

V gene	J gene	D gene	clone size	CDR3 DNA	CDR3 protein
TRBV19	TRBJ1-4	NA	NA	TGTGCCAGTAGTAGAGGGACTGCCTATACGGAACTGTTTTTT	CASSRGTAYTELFF
TRBV20-1	TRBJ2-5	TRBD2	NA	TGCAGTGCTAGTCGAGCGGGGAGCCCAGAGACCCAGTACTTC	CSASRAGSPETQYF
TRBV6-6	TRBJ2-3	NA	NA	TGTGCCAGCGGGGGGCGGGAGTGGCAAAGTAATACGCAGTATTTT	CASGGREWQSNTQYF
TRBV6-5	TRBJ1-2	TRBD1	NA	TGTGCCAGCAGAACGACAGGGACTAACTATGGCTACACCTTC	CASRTTGTNYGYTF
TRBV2	TRBJ1-2	NA	once	TGTGCCAGCAGTGTAGCCAGGGACTATGGCTACACCTTC	CASSVARDYGYTF
TRBV5-5	TRBJ2-5	TRBD2	once	TGTGCCAGCAGCGTCGGGACTAGTCTCGACCATTGGGAGACCCAGTACTTC	CASSVGTSLDHWETQYF
TRBV27	TRBJ2-1	NA	once	TGTGCCAGCAGTTTAGAGGGTTCGGTTTACAATGAGCAGTTCTTC	CASSLEGSVYNEQFF
TRBV18	TRBJ1-1	NA	NA	TGTGCCAGCTCCTCCCAGGGGCCCTATGAAGCTTTCTTT	CASSSQGPYEAFF
TRBV14	TRBJ2-5	TRBD2	once	TGTGCCAGCAGCCAAGATCGAAGGACTAGCGGGATGGAGACCCAGTACTTC	CASSQDRRTSGMETQYF
TRBV28	TRBJ1-4	NA	many	TGTGCCAGCAGGGGCGGGGCAACGTTTTTT	CASRGGATFF
TRBV2	TRBJ1-6	TRBD1	NA	TGTGCCAGCCGGATAGACAGGGGAGATTCACCCCTCCACTTT	CASRIDRGDSPLHF
TRBV29-1	TRBJ2-1	TRBD1	NA	TGCAGCGTTGGGACAGGGGTGCAGTTCTTC	CSVGTGVQFF
TRBV5-1	TRBJ2-3	TRBD2	NA	TGCGCCAGCAGTTTAGTCATAGCGGGAAGCACAGATACGCAGTATTTT	CASSLVIAGSTDTQYF
TRBV18	TRBJ2-7	NA	NA	TGTGCCAGCTCACCACGTCAGGCCCCGAGCTCCTACGAGCAGTACTTC	CASSPRQAPSSYEQYF
TRBV5-1	TRBJ1-4	TRBD1	NA	TGCGCCAGCAGCTACGGGGACAGGGAAAATGAAAAACTGTTTTTT	CASSYGDRENEKLFF
TRBV3-1/TRBV3-2	TRBJ1-3	NA	NA	TGTGCCAGCAGCAAAACTGGGGGCAGGGGAAACACCATATATTTT	CASSKTGGRGNTIYF
TRBV18	TRBJ2-3	NA	NA	TGTGCCAGCTCACGACAGAATCTTCGCACAGATACGCAGTATTTT	CASSRQNLRTDTQYF
TRBV6-6	TRBJ1-1	TRBD1	NA	TGTGCCAGCAGTCGACGACAGGGGGCTGTGGGTTTCACTGAAGCTTTCTTT	CASSRRQGAVGFTEAFF
TRBV5-6	TRBJ2-2	TRBD1	NA	TGTGCCAGCAGCTTCCGGGACAGACCTACCGGGGAGCTGTTTTTT	CASSFRDRPTGELFF
TRBV4-1	TRBJ2-7	TRBD1	few	TGCGCCAGCAGCCAAGATCGGACAGGGCTCTCATCCTACGAGCAGTACTTC	CASSQDRTGLSSYEQYF
TRBV19	TRBJ2-5	NA	NA	TGTGCCAGTAGTATAGGGGGCCAACAAGAGACCCAGTACTTC	CASSIGGQQETQYF
TRBV14	TRBJ1-6	TRBD1	NA	TGTGCCAGCAGCCAAGGGATGGGGGGACAGGTGACTTCACCCCTCCACTTT	CASSQGMGGQVTSPLHF
TRBV5-1	TRBJ2-3	NA	NA	TGCGCCAGCAGCTTAGAGGATGCAGATACGCAGTATTTT	CASSLEDADTQYF
TRBV11-3	TRBJ2-2	TRBD2	NA	TGTGCCAGCAGCTTAGATGCGACTAGCGCGATCGGGGAGCTGTTTTTT	CASSLDATSAIGELFF
TRBV30	TRBJ1-4	TRBD1	NA	TGTGCCTGGAGGGGTACAGGGGGCGCGAATGAAAAACTGTTTTTT	CAWRGTGGANEKLFF
TRBV29-1	TRBJ2-2	NA	NA	TGCAGCGGCTATCGGAGCGGATCCACCGGGGAGCTGTTTTTT	CSGYRSGSTGELFF
TRBV29-1	TRBJ1-2	NA	NA	TGCAGCGTTGAAACAGGATATGGCTACACCTTC	CSVETGYGYTF
TRBV4-2	TRBJ2-5	NA	NA	TGTGCCAGCAGCCAAGATTATCCCCAGGAAGAGACCCAGTACTTC	CASSQDYPQEETQYF
TRBV5-4	TRBJ2-7	TRBD2	few	TGTGCCAGCAGCTTTTCTACTAGCGCGTTTTACGAGCAGTACTTC	CASSFSTSAFYEQYF
TRBV18	TRBJ2-5	TRBD1	NA	TGTGCCAGCTCACCACGGACAGGGGCAGAGACCCAGTACTTC	CASSPRTGAETQYF
TRBV6-2/TRBV6-3	TRBJ2-5	TRBD2	NA	TGTGCCAGCAGTTACTCCGGGACTAGCGGGTGGGGACAAGAGACCCAGTACTTC	CASSYSGTSGWGQETQYF
TRBV7-2	TRBJ2-7	NA	once	TGTGCCAGCAGCTTGGGAGATTACGAGCAGTACTTC	CASSLGDYEQYF
TRBV7-2	TRBJ2-3	TRBD2	NA	TGTGCCAGCAGCTGGACCGGGACTAGCGGCACAGATACGCAGTATTTT	CASSWTGTSGTDTQYF
TRBV7-8	TRBJ2-5	TRBD2	NA	TGTGCCAGCAAAAAGGAAGGACTAGCGGGAGAAATAGAGACCCAGTACTTC	CASKKEGLAGEIETQYF
TRBV19	TRBJ2-7	NA	NA	TGTGCCAGTAAGAACAGTCATTCCTACGAGCAGTACTTC	CASKNSHSYEQYF
TRBV28	TRBJ1-2	NA	NA	TGTGCCAGCAGCTCCGCGGCCCAGGGCGCGAGCTATGGCTACACCTTC	CASSSAAQGASYGYTF
TRBV28	TRBJ2-7	NA	NA	TGTGCCAGCAGTGGAGACTCCTACGAGCAGTACTTC	CASSGDSYEQYF
TRBV6-5	TRBJ1-1	TRBD1	NA	TGTGCCAGCAGTTACGGGACAGGTCGAGGCACTGAAGCTTTCTTT	CASSYGTGRGTEAFF
TRBV3-1/TRBV3-2	TRBJ2-7	TRBD2	NA	TGTGCCAGCAGCCCCCGTCCTCTAGCGGCGGCCTACGAGCAGTACTTC	CASSPRPLAAAYEQYF
TRBV9	TRBJ1-3	NA	NA	TGTGCCAGCAGCGGCACATCGGGGAACACCATATATTTT	CASSGTSGNTIYF
TRBV5-4	TRBJ1-2	TRBD1	NA	TGTGCCAGCAGCCGGGACAGCTATGGCTACACCTTC	CASSRDSYGYTF
TRBV4-2	TRBJ2-7	NA	few	TGTGCCAGCAGTCGAAACAGGGATTCCTACGAGCAGTACTTC	CASSRNRDSYEQYF
TRBV7-2	TRBJ1-1	NA	NA	TGTGCCAGCAGCAGGGACTGGACTGAAGCTTTCTTT	CASSRDWTEAFF
TRBV19	TRBJ2-7	TRBD1	NA	TGTGCCAGTAGTAGGGGTCCGGGACAGGGGATCTACGAGCAGTACTTC	CASSRGPGQGIYEQYF
TRBV4-3	TRBJ2-6	TRBD1	once	TGCGCCAGCAGCCAAGATGGGATGGGACAGGGCGCCGGGGCCAACGTCCTGACTTTC	CASSQDGMGQGAGANVLTF
TRBV6-2/TRBV6-3	TRBJ1-1	NA	NA	TGTGCCAGCAGTTTGCCAAGGGGTGGAACTGAAGCTTTCTTT	CASSLPRGGTEAFF
TRBV3-1/TRBV3-2	TRBJ2-3	TRBD2	NA	TGTGCCAGCAGCCAATTTGGGGGACTAGCGGGAGGCAATACGCAGTATTTT	CASSQFGGLAGGNTQYF
TRBV11-2	TRBJ1-6	NA	NA	TGTGCCAGCAGCTTAATGGGGGGTGGTTCACCCCTCCACTTT	CASSLMGGGSPLHF
TRBV27	TRBJ2-1	NA	once	TGTGCCAGCTGGGACACTAGCGCCTACAATGAGCAGTTCTTC	CASWDTSAYNEQFF
TRBV14	TRBJ2-1	TRBD2	NA	TGTGCCAGCAGCCAAGTGGCGGGAGGGTACAATGAGCAGTTCTTC	CASSQVAGGYNEQFF
TRBV12-3/TRBV12-4	TRBJ1-6	TRBD1	NA	TGTGCCAGCAGTTTAGCTACAGGGGGGACCCTCCACTTT	CASSLATGGTLHF
TRBV24-1	TRBJ2-2	NA	NA	TGTGCCACCAGTGATTTGCGCGCCGGGGAGCTGTTTTTT	CATSDLRAGELFF
TRBV6-6	TRBJ2-6	NA	NA	TGTGCCAGCAGCGACGGGGCTGGGGCCAACGTCCTGACTTTC	CASSDGAGANVLTF
TRBV2	TRBJ1-2	TRBD1	NA	TGTGCCAGCACTGGACAGGGGATAGCGGGCTACACCTTC	CASTGQGIAGYTF
TRBV3-1/TRBV3-2	TRBJ2-7	TRBD1	NA	TGTGCCAGCAGCCGCGGACAGGTTTTCTCCTACGAGCAGTACTTC	CASSRGQVFSYEQYF
TRBV6-5	TRBJ1-3	NA	once	TGTGCCAGCAGCCGCCGGTCTGGAAACACCATATATTTT	CASSRRSGNTIYF
TRBV5-1	TRBJ1-2	TRBD1	NA	TGCGCCAGCAGCTTGCTCGCAGGGGGCACTGGCTACACCTTC	CASSLLAGGTGYTF
TRBV2	TRBJ2-7	NA	NA	TGTGCCAGCAGTGCGGAGGGTCGGCAGTACTTC	CASSAEGRQYF
TRBV7-8	TRBJ1-4	TRBD1	few	TGTGCCAGCAGCTTAGGGTCGAACCCGGGACAGGGGAAAGGGCTGTTTTTT	CASSLGSNPGQGKGLFF
TRBV27	TRBJ1-4	NA	NA	TGTGCCAGCAGTTTATCGGGGACCGTGGGAGGGGATGAAAAACTGTTTTTT	CASSLSGTVGGDEKLFF